The 26 T cell receptor beta chains below come from one sample, sequenced in a study of cytomegalovirus exposure and HLA in healthy donors. PCR used 60 Vbeta primers and 13 Jbeta primers. The repertoire was sequenced with immunoSEQ multiplex PCR; TCRdb's copy has only in-frame clones and lacks some. The sample lists about 130,000 clones; over 75% were seen once. Sequenced: PBMCs. The receptors here all came from a man aged 50-60 years in good health and CMV-seronegative.

This clone was seen more than once but under ten times. The chain is built from TRBV11-3 and TRBJ2-1; TRBD2 agrees at 7 bases. V lost 5 bases to trimming and J lost 10 bases; unmatched junction nucleotides: 8. CDR3 length: 13 residues. Germline loops: CDR1 SGHNT, CDR2 YENEEA. The CDR3 protein is CASSVSQGGEQFF. The DNA of the CDR3 is TGTGCCAGCAGCGTATCGCAGGGAGGGGAGCAGTTCTTC.

This clone came up a few times. The chain recombines TRBV6-5 with TRBJ1-2; D perhaps matches TRBD1 (5 bases). There are 15 residues in the CDR3. Germline V lookup: CDR1 MNHEY, CDR2 SVGAGI. Trimming stripped 0 bases from V and 5 bases from J, with 13 bases between. CDR3 region: CASSYSSGTSYGYTF. In nucleotides, the CDR3 is TGTGCCAGCAGTTACTCGAGCGGGACGTCTTATGGCTACACCTTC.

The chain has TRBV15 and TRBJ2-5; 9 nucleotides match TRBD1. With V trimmed by 0 bases and J by 5 bases, 13 bases remained unmatched. Germline assignment: CDR1 LNHNV and CDR2 YYDKDF (reference sequence). The CDR3 totals 18 residues. The CDR3, as DNA: TGTGCCACCAGCAGAGATTCTCGGACAGGGGATATTAGGGAGACCCAGTACTTC. Translating it yields CATSRDSRTGDIRETQYF.

This clone has just one count. V usage is TRBV5-4 and J usage is TRBJ2-1, with a possible D match to TRBD2 (7 bases). This CDR3 is built from 12 residues. Trimming shortened V by 7 bases and J by 9 bases, and 14 bases separated the two germline ends. Looked up from germline, CDR1 is SGHNT and CDR2 is YYREEE (reference sequence). CDR3 in amino acids: CASRGGGGEQFF. The CDR3 coding sequence is TGTGCCAGCCGAGGGGGAGGGGGTGAGCAGTTCTTC. Full variable domain (outside the CDR3, taken from reference TRBV5-4 and TRBJ2-1): ETGVTQSPTHLIKTRGQQVTLRCSSQSGHNTVSWYQQALGQGPQFIFQYYREEENGRGNFPPRFSGLQFPNYSSELNVNALELDDSALYLCASRGGGGEQFFGPGTRLTVL.

The sample holds a few counts of this clone. The J gene is TRBJ2-1, the V gene TRBV5-1; perhaps TRBD2 as D (6 bases). CDR3 length equals 16 residues. Germline V gives CDR1 SGHRS, CDR2 YFSETQ. Trimming removed 5 bases from V and 0 bases from J, with 15 bases in between. Here the CDR3 reads CASRQGSGSSYNEQFF. In DNA form, the CDR3 reads TGCGCCAGCAGACAAGGCTCCGGGAGCTCCTACAATGAGCAGTTCTTC. Full variable domain (missing parts from reference TRBV5-1 and TRBJ2-1): KAGVTQTPRYLIKTRGQQVTLSCSPISGHRSVSWYQQTPGQGLQFLFEYFSETQRNKGNFPGRFSGRQFSNSRSEMNVSTLELGDSALYLCASRQGSGSSYNEQFFGPGTRLTVL.

The chain carries TRBV29-1 and TRBJ1-1; tentatively, D is TRBD1 (6 bases). The CDR3 is made up of 13 amino acids. Germline V gene data show CDR1 as SQVTM and CDR2 as ANQGSEA. The ends were cut back, 7 bases at V and 1 base at J, with 13 bases in the middle. In DNA form, the CDR3 reads TGCAGCGCTTGGACAGCTTCGAACACTGAAGCTTTCTTT. This codes for CSAWTASNTEAFF.

The V and J genes are TRBV7-2 and TRBJ2-1; D gene ambiguous. Trimming left V 6 bases short and J 0 bases short, with 12 bases between. Germline V gene data show CDR1 as SGHTA and CDR2 as FQGNSA. The CDR3 has 15 residues. CDR3 sequence reads: CASRRGRSSYNEQFF. The CDR3 coding sequence is TGTGCCAGCAGACGTGGGCGTAGCTCCTACAATGAGCAGTTCTTC.

The chain combines TRBV6-1 with TRBJ2-3; D remains unclear. The V gene lost 4 bases and the J gene lost 6 bases, with 14 bases spanning the gap. The germline V gene has CDR1 MNHNS and CDR2 SASEGT. The CDR3 has 14 residues. CDR3 DNA: TGTGCCAGCAGTGGCCAGATCCCCCCCGATACGCAGTATTTT. Protein product: CASSGQIPPDTQYF.

The rearrangement uses TRBV15 and TRBJ1-4; D is possibly TRBD1 (5 bases). Per germline, CDR1 LNHNV and CDR2 YYDKDF (reference sequence). This CDR3 is built from 12 residues. Trimming shortened V by 0 bases and J by 11 bases, and 7 bases separated the two germline ends. CDR3 nucleotides: TGTGCCACCAGCAGAGACGGGGGGAAACTGTTTTTT. Residues: CATSRDGGKLFF.

The chain uses TRBV9 and TRBJ2-5, with D unclear. V was cut by 0 bases and J by 5 bases, with 8 bases left in between. The length of the CDR3 is 13 residues. Looked up from germline, CDR1 is SGDLS and CDR2 is YYNGEE. In nucleotides, the CDR3 is TGTGCCAGCAGCGTAGCTCCGAGCGAGACCCAGTACTTC. Its protein product is CASSVAPSETQYF.

This chain connects TRBV28 to TRBJ2-1; TRBD1 matches 8 bases. Germline assignment: CDR1 MDHEN and CDR2 SYDVKM. Trimming took 1 base from V and 6 from J; bases not matched to a gene: 5. The CDR3 sequence is 15 residues long. In DNA, the CDR3 is TGTGCCAGCAGTTTATTGGACAGGGTGGCCAATGAGCAGTTCTTC. Translated, it gives CASSLLDRVANEQFF.

This clone was found a few times. The chain employs TRBV11-2 and TRBJ1-2; D unresolved. Germline CDR1 SGHAT, CDR2 FQNNGV. The V end was cut by 4 bases, the J end by 0 bases, with 21 bases between. This CDR3 comprises 18 residues. For the CDR3, the DNA is TGTGCCAGCAGCTCTTTACGGTCCGGACTTTCAACTAACTATGGCTACACCTTC. It translates to CASSSLRSGLSTNYGYTF.

The sample holds one count of this clone. The junction differs from germline at one of its ends, possibly a read error. J is TRBJ2-3 and V is TRBV23-1; 14 nucleotides match TRBD2. TRBV23-1 is an open reading frame whose function is uncertain. CDR3 length: 16 amino acids. DNA for the CDR3: TGCGCCAGCAGTCAAGGGACTAGCGGGAGCGGGAATACGCAATATTTT. Its translation: CASSQGTSGSGNTQYF.

The V gene is TRBV19, the J gene TRBJ1-1; no reliable D call. Trimming shortened V by 3 bases and J by 1 base, and 12 bases separated the two germline ends. The CDR3 contains 15 residues. Germline V gene data show CDR1 as LNHDA and CDR2 as SQIVND (reference sequence). This CDR3 is CASSIRKARNTEAFF. As DNA, the CDR3 is TGTGCCAGTAGTATCCGCAAAGCCCGGAACACTGAAGCTTTCTTT.

Remarks on this clone: A read error may account for a junction end that differs from germline. This sequence joins TRBV6-1 and TRBJ2-1, with a weak D call TRBD2 (5 bases). Looked up from germline, CDR1 is MNHNS and CDR2 is SASEGT. The CDR3 runs 13 residues. Here the CDR3 DNA reads TGTGCCCGCAGTGAAGCGCTGGAGGATGAGCAGTTCTTC. This encodes CARSEALEDEQFF.

This chain links TRBV2 with TRBJ2-1; 8 bases align to TRBD2. Germline values: CDR1 SNHLY, CDR2 FYNNEI. CDR3 length: 16 residues. V trimming: 2 bases; J trimming: 7 bases; junction bases outside the gene matches: 10. CDR3 nucleotide sequence: TGTGCCAGCAGTGAAATTGGTAGCGGGGTTATGAATGAGCAGTTCTTC. This encodes CASSEIGSGVMNEQFF.

The rearrangement joins TRBV6-1 to TRBJ2-3; D is perhaps TRBD2 (6 bases). Germline assignment: CDR1 MNHNS and CDR2 SASEGT. The CDR3 contains 15 residues. V dropped 8 bases and J dropped 8 bases, with 23 bases sitting between them. The CDR3 is CASLGPAGVRVTQYF. The CDR3 DNA follows: TGTGCCAGCTTGGGGCCAGCGGGCGTGCGGGTTACGCAGTATTTT.

For this clone: The same CDR3 also results from other DNA sequences found in this sample. The chain uses TRBV6-1 and TRBJ2-7; D gene uncertain. The CDR3 is made up of 12 amino acids. Between the trimmed V and J ends, which lost 8 bases and 1 base, there was a span of 9 bases. Germline V gene sequence: CDR1 MNHNS, CDR2 SASEGT. The CDR3 sequence: CASQADSYEQYF. DNA of the CDR3: TGTGCCAGCCAGGCAGATTCCTACGAGCAGTACTTC.

The V gene is TRBV5-1, the J gene TRBJ2-1; 11 positions agree with TRBD2. Trimming took 0 bases from V and 12 from J; bases not matched to a gene: 11. From germline, CDR1 is SGHRS and CDR2 YFSETQ. The length of the CDR3 is 16 residues. The CDR3 coding sequence is TGCGCCAGCAGCTTGGAGGCTAGCGGGAGGACCATCGGGCAGTTCTTC. Its translation: CASSLEASGRTIGQFF.

The chain links TRBV13 to TRBJ2-4; 9 nucleotides line up with TRBD2. Germline V gene lookup returns CDR1 PRHDT and CDR2 FYEKMQ (reference sequence). J was trimmed by 0 bases and V by 3 bases; bases with no gene match: 9. The CDR3 length is 18 residues. Here the CDR3 reads CASSLRLAERLAKNIQYF. The DNA of the CDR3 is TGTGCCAGCAGCTTGCGACTAGCGGAGAGGTTAGCCAAAAACATTCAGTACTTC.

The chain has TRBV6-6 and TRBJ2-7; maybe TRBD1 (5 bases). From germline, CDR1 is MNHNY and CDR2 SVGAGI (reference sequence). V lost 3 bases and J 2 bases, leaving 8 bases between the germline ends. The CDR3 spans 13 residues. The CDR3 DNA sequence: TGTGCCAGCAGTTATCAAGGGGCCTACGAGCAGTACTTC. Translating gives CASSYQGAYEQYF.

The chain combines TRBV2 with TRBJ1-5, with 8 bases identical to TRBD1. CDR3 size: 15 residues. Trimming cost V 1 base and J 7 bases; bases outside gene matches: 6. Germline values: CDR1 SNHLY, CDR2 FYNNEI. DNA of the CDR3: TGTGCCAGCAGTGAAGGACAGGGGATAGGACAGCCCCAGCATTTT. Translation: CASSEGQGIGQPQHF.

The chain recombines TRBV28 with TRBJ2-1; D uncertain. CDR1 and CDR2 (germline): MDHEN, SYDVKM. This CDR3 comprises 16 residues. The V end lost 6 bases, the J end lost 8 bases, and 23 bases lay between the germline ends. CDR3 amino acids: CASRDNWRSRTDEQFF. CDR3 nucleotides: TGTGCCAGCAGAGACAATTGGCGTTCGAGAACGGATGAGCAGTTCTTC.

The gene calls are TRBV7-2 and TRBJ2-1; 11 nucleotides align to TRBD2. The CDR3 has 18 amino acids. Trimming cost V 3 bases and J 13 bases; bases outside gene matches: 20. In germline, CDR1 is SGHTA, CDR2 FQGNSA. CDR3 region: CASSLGGGLAGGEHGQFF. The CDR3 DNA follows: TGTGCCAGCAGCTTGGGCGGGGGGCTAGCGGGAGGCGAGCATGGTCAGTTCTTC.

This chain uses TRBV10-1 with TRBJ2-2; D remains ambiguous. Looked up from germline, CDR1 is WNHNN and CDR2 is SYGVQD (reference sequence). V lost 5 bases and J 0 bases, leaving 10 bases between the germline ends. The CDR3 sequence is 15 residues long. The CDR3 DNA is TGCGCCAGCAGTACATCGGAGACGAACACCGGGGAGCTGTTTTTT. Amino acid sequence: CASSTSETNTGELFF.

The rearrangement uses TRBV7-2 and TRBJ2-4, with D perhaps matching TRBD1 (6 bases). Looked up from germline, CDR1 is SGHTA and CDR2 is FQGNSA. The CDR3 loop spans 14 amino acids. Deletions cut 0 bases from V and 5 bases from J, with 8 bases between. CDR3 sequence reads: CASSLAGAENIQYF. CDR3 nucleotides: TGTGCCAGCAGCTTAGCGGGGGCAGAAAACATTCAGTACTTC.